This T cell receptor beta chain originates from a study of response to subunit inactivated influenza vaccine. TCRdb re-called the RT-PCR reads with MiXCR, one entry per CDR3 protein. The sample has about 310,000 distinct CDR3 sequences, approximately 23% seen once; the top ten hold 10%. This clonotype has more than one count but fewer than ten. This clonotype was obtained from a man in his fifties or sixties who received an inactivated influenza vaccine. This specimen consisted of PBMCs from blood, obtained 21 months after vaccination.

CDR3 amino acids: CSVEDMDTQYF. The DNA of the CDR3 is TGCAGCGTTGAAGATATGGATACGCAGTATTTT. V is TRBV29-1 and J is TRBJ2-3, with unresolved D. With 0 bases removed from V and 6 bases from J, the gap between germline ends came to 4 bases. Germline CDR1 and CDR2: SQVTM and ANQGSEA. The CDR3 length is 11 residues.